A single sample is the source of the 31 T cell receptor beta chains below, sequenced in a study of identical twins. TCRdb reanalysed the 5' RACE reads using MiXCR and keeps one entry per CDR3 protein. The data show 150,000 or so distinct CDR3 sequences, with roughly 3.5% seen just once and approximately 7.6% held by the top ten. Input material: memory T cells sorted from blood. The receptors come from a man between 18 and 35 years old in good health.

This clonotype has at least ten counts. The gene calls are TRBV12-3 or TRBV12-4 and TRBJ1-1; no clear D. The CDR3 is 14 residues long. The V and J ends lost 5 bases and 10 bases respectively, with 20 bases between them. CDR3 sequence reads: CASSERTSPIRAFF. In nucleotides, the CDR3 is TGTGCCAGCAGTGAGAGGACGTCCCCGATCAGAGCTTTCTTT.

This clonotype was seen ten or more times. This chain joins TRBV28 and TRBJ2-3; no definite D call. Germline CDR1 MDHEN, CDR2 SYDVKM. The V end was cut by 1 base, the J end by 1 base, with 12 bases between. The CDR3 totals 16 residues. In nucleotides, the CDR3 is TGTGCCAGCAGTTTATTTGTGAACGGTGGCACAGATACGCAGTATTTT. This translates into CASSLFVNGGTDTQYF.

This clonotype has a count of ten or more. The V gene is TRBV5-1, the J gene TRBJ2-3; no firm D call. This CDR3 has 15 amino acids. Germline CDR1 SGHRS, CDR2 YFSETQ. The V and J ends lost 0 bases and 5 bases respectively, with 13 bases between them. The CDR3 region has the DNA TGCGCCAGCAGCTTGGCCCTCGACGCAGTAGATACGCAGTATTTT. It specifies CASSLALDAVDTQYF.

This clonotype was found many times. V usage is TRBV5-4 and J usage is TRBJ2-3; maybe TRBD1 (6 bases). CDR1 and CDR2 (germline): SGHNT, YYREEE (reference sequence). The V and J ends lost 0 bases and 4 bases respectively, with 9 bases between them. CDR3 length: 14 amino acids. CDR3 sequence reads: CASSLDRDADTQYF. The CDR3 region has the DNA TGTGCCAGCAGCTTGGACAGGGACGCAGATACGCAGTATTTT.

The table lists this clonotype with many counts. This chain connects TRBV6-1 to TRBJ1-2; TRBD1 matches at 12 bases. Losses at the gene ends were 5 bases for V and 5 bases for J; bases not matched to a gene: 9. The CDR3 has 16 amino acids. Germline-derived CDR1 and CDR2 are MNHNS and SASEGT. CDR3 sequence reads: CASSPGQGAGPYGYTF. The CDR3 region has the DNA TGTGCCAGCAGTCCGGGACAGGGGGCAGGACCTTATGGCTACACCTTC.

V gene TRBV18 combines with J gene TRBJ1-1; no definite D call. Trimming removed 4 bases at V and 1 base at J, with 7 bases between. Germline CDR1 and CDR2: KGHSH and LQKENI. This CDR3 comprises 13 residues. The CDR3 region is CASSQDANTEAFF. CDR3 DNA sequence: TGTGCCAGCTCACAGGACGCGAACACTGAAGCTTTCTTT.

This clonotype was detected a few times. The chain joins TRBV18 to TRBJ1-6; no firm D call. CDR3 length: 15 residues. Germline assignment: CDR1 KGHSH and CDR2 LQKENI. V was cut by 2 bases and J by 8 bases, with 13 bases left in between. CDR3 coding DNA: TGTGCCAGCTCACCAAGATCGGCTTCCTATTCACCCCTCCACTTT. This translates into CASSPRSASYSPLHF.

This clonotype appeared a few times. J is TRBJ2-7 and V is TRBV18; 8 bases map to TRBD1. V lost 3 bases to trimming and J lost 2 bases; unmatched junction nucleotides: 6. The V gene's germline CDR1 is KGHSH and CDR2 LQKENI. The CDR3 is made up of 15 amino acids. Here the CDR3 reads CASSPRQGSAYEQYF. As DNA, the CDR3 is TGTGCCAGCTCACCTCGACAGGGGTCTGCCTACGAGCAGTACTTC.

This clonotype has ten or more counts. The chain uses TRBV7-9 and TRBJ1-1; D not resolved. The germline V gene encodes CDR1 SEHNR and CDR2 FQNEAQ (reference sequence). The CDR3 is 12 amino acids. Trimming left V 8 bases short and J 0 bases short, with 7 bases between. The CDR3 DNA is TGTGCCAGCTTACGGGTGAACACTGAAGCTTTCTTT. Amino acids: CASLRVNTEAFF. The full variable domain, with the rest looked up from reference TRBV7-9 and TRBJ1-1, is DTGVSQNPRHKITKRGQNVTFRCDPISEHNRLYWYRQTLGQGPEFLTYFQNEAQLEKSRLLSDRFSAERPKGSFSTLEIQRTEQGDSAMYLCASLRVNTEAFFGQGTRLTVV.

This clonotype was found many times. The chain has TRBV28 and TRBJ2-3, with 7 bases that match TRBD1. V gave up 5 bases and J gave up 1 base; unmatched junction bases: 3. Germline V gene lookup returns CDR1 MDHEN and CDR2 SYDVKM. The CDR3 is 14 amino acids. The CDR3 here is CASSLGQGTDTQYF. CDR3 DNA: TGTGCCAGCAGTCTCGGACAGGGCACAGATACGCAGTATTTT.

This clonotype has a count of ten or more. This rearrangement joins TRBV5-7 to TRBJ2-6, with D unclear. TRBV5-7 is classed as an ORF, of uncertain function. There are 17 residues in the CDR3. V gave up 4 bases and J gave up 1 base, with 15 bases separating them. The CDR3 DNA sequence: TGTGCCAGCAGCCCCCGGTACCTGGGATCTGGGGCCAACGTCCTGACTTTC. It translates to CASSPRYLGSGANVLTF.

The rearrangement uses TRBV9 and TRBJ2-6, with D uncertain. V was trimmed by 5 bases and J by 1 base, leaving 22 bases between them. Germline lookup yields CDR1 SGDLS and CDR2 YYNGEE. The CDR3 is made up of 19 amino acids. The DNA for the CDR3 is TGTGCCAGCAGTCGGTTTCGGACGACGGGTTCATCTGGGGCCAACGTCCTGACTTTC. Protein: CASSRFRTTGSSGANVLTF.

This clonotype was counted ten times or more. The J gene is TRBJ1-3, the V gene TRBV3-1; D not resolved. CDR3 length: 17 amino acids. Germline assignment: CDR1 LGHDT and CDR2 YNNKEL (reference sequence). Trimming took off 2 bases at V and 0 bases at J, with 14 bases between the two ends. DNA for the CDR3: TGTGCCAGCAGCCAAACGAATCTCGGGGTCTCTGGAAACACCATATATTTT. Translated, it gives CASSQTNLGVSGNTIYF.

This clonotype was found many times. The chain is built from TRBV25-1 and TRBJ1-1, with TRBD1 matching 10 bases. V shed 3 bases, J shed 5 bases, and the junction held 6 bases outside the gene matches. The CDR3 spans 15 residues. Germline V gene sequence: CDR1 MGHDK, CDR2 SYGVNS. CDR3 nucleotide sequence: TGTGCCAGCAGTGACCTAGGGACAGGGGTAACTGAAGCTTTCTTT. Translating gives CASSDLGTGVTEAFF.

V gene TRBV19 combines with J gene TRBJ1-4, with D unresolved. Germline V gene lookup returns CDR1 LNHDA and CDR2 SQIVND (reference sequence). V lost 0 bases, J lost 0 bases, and 5 bases lay in between. This CDR3 is built from 15 residues. The CDR3 spells CASSIEGATNEKLFF. CDR3 sequence (DNA): TGTGCCAGTAGTATAGAAGGCGCAACTAATGAAAAACTGTTTTTT.

This clonotype was seen repeatedly, ten times or more. The J gene is TRBJ2-2, the V gene TRBV29-1, with 7 bases that match TRBD2. Unmatched junction bases numbered 5, after V lost 4 bases and J lost 3 bases. The CDR3 runs to 14 residues. CDR1 and CDR2 from the germline V gene are SQVTM and ANQGSEA. The CDR3: CSVAGGSDTGELFF. DNA of the CDR3: TGCAGCGTTGCAGGCGGGAGTGACACCGGGGAGCTGTTTTTT.

This clonotype turned up a few times. J is TRBJ2-1 and V is TRBV27; a possible D gene is TRBD1 (5 bases). Germline V lookup: CDR1 MNHEY, CDR2 SMNVEV (reference sequence). CDR3 size: 14 residues. V lost 2 bases and J 4 bases, leaving 9 bases between the germline ends. CDR3 bases: TGTGCCAGCAGTTTAAGGGGCCTTTACAATGAGCAGTTCTTC. It specifies CASSLRGLYNEQFF.

This clonotype appeared many times. CDR3 residues: CASSFGGVNGELFF. CDR3 sequence (DNA): TGTGCCAGCAGCTTTGGGGGAGTAAACGGGGAGCTGTTTTTT. The rearrangement joins TRBV5-6 to TRBJ2-2; the D gene could be TRBD1 or TRBD2 (5 bases each). Trimming removed 2 bases from V and 7 bases from J, with 12 bases in between. This CDR3 is built from 14 residues. CDR1 SGHDT and CDR2 YYEEEE come from the germline V gene.

This clonotype was seen repeatedly, ten times or more. This chain uses TRBV7-8 with TRBJ1-5; a weak D match, TRBD1 (5 bases). Germline V lookup: CDR1 SGHVS, CDR2 FQNEAQ. The CDR3 contains 16 residues. Trimming pared 5 bases from V and 0 bases from J, leaving 14 bases between. This chain's CDR3 is CASSGGTSNSNQPQHF. CDR3 sequence (DNA): TGTGCCAGCAGCGGCGGGACTTCTAATAGCAATCAGCCCCAGCATTTT.

This clonotype was seen at least ten times. The V call is TRBV20-1, the J call TRBJ1-1; TRBD1 matches at 10 bases. V lost 5 bases and J lost 8; bases outside the gene matches: 11. Germline values: CDR1 DFQATT, CDR2 SNEGSKA (reference sequence). This CDR3 comprises 14 residues. For the CDR3, the DNA is TGCAGTGCTCTACATGGGACAGGGGAGCCGGAAGCTTTCTTT. Its protein product is CSALHGTGEPEAFF.

The chain joins TRBV7-9 to TRBJ1-1; TRBD1 agrees at 7 bases. CDR1 is SEHNR, CDR2 FQNEAQ, per germline (reference sequence). The CDR3 is made up of 17 amino acids. Unmatched junction bases numbered 9, after V lost 1 base and J lost 1 base. CDR3 DNA: TGTGCCAGCAGCTTAGGGATAACAGGGGCAGGGAACACTGAAGCTTTCTTT. It codes for CASSLGITGAGNTEAFF.

The sample holds many counts of this clonotype. CDR3 in amino acids: CASSYSSAYEQYF. CDR3 bases: TGTGCCAGCAGTTACTCGTCCGCTTACGAGCAGTACTTC. The chain combines TRBV6-6 with TRBJ2-7; unclear D gene. V dropped 0 bases and J dropped 4 bases, with 7 bases sitting between them. Germline V lookup: CDR1 MNHNY, CDR2 SVGAGI (reference sequence). This CDR3 has 13 amino acids.

This clonotype was counted many times. This CDR3 is CASRLGRSEAFF. The DNA for the CDR3 is TGTGCCAGCAGGCTGGGACGGTCTGAAGCTTTCTTT. J is TRBJ1-1 and V is TRBV11-2, with a weak D call TRBD1 (5 bases). V was cut by 6 bases and J by 6 bases, with 11 bases left in between. The germline V gene encodes CDR1 SGHAT and CDR2 FQNNGV. The CDR3 totals 12 residues.

J is TRBJ2-1 and V is TRBV7-4, with D tentatively TRBD2 (6 bases). V lost 7 bases and J lost 9, with 22 bases in between. The CDR3 has 15 amino acids. CDR1 is SGHVT, CDR2 SQSDAQ, per germline. For the CDR3, the DNA is TGTGCCAGCACCATTACCGGGACTGGGGAGGTTGAGCAGTTCTTC. Translating gives CASTITGTGEVEQFF.

This clonotype was seen ten or more times. This sequence joins TRBV5-1 and TRBJ1-4; D gene unclear. This CDR3 has 13 amino acids. In germline, CDR1 is SGHRS, CDR2 YFSETQ. Trimming took 4 bases from V and 4 from J, leaving 8 bases between them. For the CDR3, the DNA is TGCGCCAGCAGCCGCGGGATTAATGAAAAACTGTTTTTT. Its translation: CASSRGINEKLFF. Filled out from reference TRBV5-1 and TRBJ1-4, the complete variable domain reads KAGVTQTPRYLIKTRGQQVTLSCSPISGHRSVSWYQQTPGQGLQFLFEYFSETQRNKGNFPGRFSGRQFSNSRSEMNVSTLELGDSALYLCASSRGINEKLFFGSGTQLSVL.

This clonotype has ten or more counts. The chain carries TRBV5-6 and TRBJ2-2, with D perhaps TRBD2 (5 bases). V was clipped by 0 bases and J by 4 bases, with 19 bases between them. The CDR3 covers 18 residues. Germline CDR1 is SGHDT and CDR2 is YYEEEE. DNA for the CDR3: TGTGCCAGCAGCTTGGGGGAGATAAGGCTCGGAGGCACCGGGGAGCTGTTTTTT. Translation gives CASSLGEIRLGGTGELFF.

This clonotype was observed at least ten times. This rearrangement joins TRBV6-5 to TRBJ2-7; D gene unclear. Germline lookup yields CDR1 MNHEY and CDR2 SVGAGI. Trimming cost V 0 bases and J 2 bases, with 14 bases left between them. The CDR3 contains 16 residues. The CDR3 loop is CASSYSAADGTYEQYV. CDR3 coding DNA: TGTGCCAGCAGTTACTCGGCGGCGGACGGCACCTACGAGCAGTACGTC.

The sample holds many counts of this clonotype. The chain uses TRBV6-5 and TRBJ2-2; D may be TRBD2 (6 bases). The V end was cut by 3 bases, the J end by 4 bases, with 15 bases between. The germline V gene encodes CDR1 MNHEY and CDR2 SVGAGI. The CDR3 length is 16 residues. Here the CDR3 reads CASSYWAGSFTGELFF. The DNA of the CDR3 is TGTGCCAGCAGTTATTGGGCGGGATCGTTCACCGGGGAGCTGTTTTTT.

Many counts were recorded for this clonotype. A single base separates this from a much larger clone, so it may be a read error. The chain links TRBV11-2 to TRBJ2-1, with a weak D call TRBD2 (6 bases). The CDR3 is made up of 14 amino acids. Germline-derived CDR1 and CDR2 are SGHAT and FQNNGV. In DNA, the CDR3 is TGTGCCAGCAGCGTAGAGGCGGGAACAAATGAGCAGTTCTTC. Translated, it gives CASSVEAGTNEQFF.

The gene calls are TRBV19 and TRBJ1-2; a weak D match, TRBD1 (5 bases). Trimming took off 6 bases at V and 4 bases at J, with 9 bases between the two ends. CDR3 length equals 12 residues. Germline V gene sequence: CDR1 LNHDA, CDR2 SQIVND (reference sequence). Here the CDR3 reads CASRTGAYGYTF. CDR3 coding DNA: TGTGCCAGTAGAACAGGAGCCTATGGCTACACCTTC. Looking up the rest from reference TRBV19 and TRBJ1-2 gives the full variable domain: DGGITQSPKYLFRKEGQNVTLSCEQNLNHDAMYWYRQDPGQGLRLIYYSQIVNDFQKGDIAEGYSVSREKKESFPLTVTSAQKNPTAFYLCASRTGAYGYTFGSGTRLTVV.

As regards this clonotype: Being one base from a much bigger clone, this may be a read error. The chain combines TRBV6-1 with TRBJ2-1; D is perhaps TRBD1 or TRBD2 (5 bases each). This CDR3 has 13 residues. V was clipped by 5 bases and J by 11 bases, with 16 bases between them. The germline gives CDR1 MNHNS, CDR2 SASEGT. CDR3: CASSSGEGFKQFF. In DNA, the CDR3 is TGTGCCAGCAGTAGTGGCGAGGGGTTTAAGCAGTTCTTC.